This T cell receptor beta chain was identified during a study of tumor and adjacent non-tumor tissue in lung cancer. Study-wide context: Each sample yielded roughly 4 million productive TCRbeta reads on average. Notes on the study in general: Top 100 clones took a larger repertoire share in normal lung. TCR diversity was significantly greater in tumor than normal lung tissue.

The library came from three nested PCR rounds adapted from ARM-PCR protocols. TCRdb itself ran the multiplex PCR reads through MiXCR, one entry per CDR3 protein. The sample records under 250,000 distinct CDR3 sequences, roughly 70% being singletons. Trimming pared 4 bases from V and 4 bases from J, leaving 11 bases between. The length of the CDR3 is 14 residues. Germline CDR1 reads DFQATT; CDR2 reads SNEGSKA (reference sequence). Note on this clonotype: Antigen: not known.

RNA was extracted from bulk tissue without any cell sorting. Material for sequencing was lung tumor tissue. The V and J genes are TRBV20-1 and TRBJ1-6; tentative D call: TRBD1 (6 bases). The sequence derives from a man in his 60s with non-small cell lung cancer. In DNA, the CDR3 is TGCAGTGCTACCGCGGGACAATATAATTCACCCCTCCACTTT. This translates into CSATAGQYNSPLHF.